Listed here is a single T cell receptor beta chain. Unmatched junction bases numbered 6, after V lost 5 bases and J lost 3 bases. The length of the CDR3 is 14 residues. The V gene's germline CDR1 is SGHNT and CDR2 YENEEA. The sample comes from a study of blood T cell repertoires in COVID-19. Study details: The United States, Italy and Spain supplied acute and convalescent COVID-19 samples. Sample material is recorded as cDNA or gDNA derived from T cells, B-cell-depleted T cells, or PBMCs.

Profiled with immunoSEQ multiplex PCR; TCRdb holds only in-frame clones, not every one. The sample shows hundreds of thousands of clones, approximately 82% of them seen only once. The source material was peripheral blood. V usage is TRBV11-3 and J usage is TRBJ2-7, with 8 nucleotides matching TRBD1. The sequence came from a woman older than 75 with acute or convalescent COVID-19. The DNA of the CDR3 is TGTGCCAGCAGCGCAGGACAGGGCAACTACGAGCAGTACTTC. Translating it yields CASSAGQGNYEQYF.